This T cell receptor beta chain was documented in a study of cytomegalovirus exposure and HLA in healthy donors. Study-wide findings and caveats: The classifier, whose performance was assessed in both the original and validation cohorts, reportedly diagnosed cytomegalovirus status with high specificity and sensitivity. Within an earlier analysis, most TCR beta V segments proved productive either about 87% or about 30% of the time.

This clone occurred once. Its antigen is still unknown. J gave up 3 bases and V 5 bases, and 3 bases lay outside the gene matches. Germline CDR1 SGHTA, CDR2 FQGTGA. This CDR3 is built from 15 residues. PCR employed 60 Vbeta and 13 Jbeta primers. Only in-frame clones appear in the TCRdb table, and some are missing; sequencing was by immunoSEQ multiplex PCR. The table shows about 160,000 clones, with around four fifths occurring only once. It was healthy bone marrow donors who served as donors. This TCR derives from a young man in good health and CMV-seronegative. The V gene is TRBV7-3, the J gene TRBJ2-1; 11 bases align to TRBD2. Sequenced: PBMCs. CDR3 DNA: TGTGCCAGCAGCGAGACTAGCGGGAACTACAATGAGCAGTTCTTC. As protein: CASSETSGNYNEQFF.